What follows are 20 T cell receptor beta chains derived from one specimen sequenced in a study of blood T cells in healthy people across ages. Primers used in a second PCR of about 7 to 11 cycles were a sample-barcoded 5' primer and a J-beta primer mix. One entry per CDR3 protein results from TCRdb running MiXCR on the 5' RACE reads. The data contain some 1.5 million distinct CDR3 sequences, 28% of them singletons. The sequencing input was blood. These receptors all stem from a woman aged 25 to 39 in good health.

This clonotype was counted only a few times. This chain connects TRBV6-6 to TRBJ2-4; possibly TRBD1 for D (6 bases). Trimming stripped 6 bases from V and 6 bases from J, with 15 bases between. Germline lookup yields CDR1 MNHNY and CDR2 SVGAGI (reference sequence). The CDR3 extends over 14 amino acids. Here the CDR3 DNA reads TGTGCCAGCAGCCGATCAGGGGATCCAAACATTCAGTACTTC. The encoded protein is CASSRSGDPNIQYF.

This clonotype was detected ten times or more. The chain carries TRBV5-1 and TRBJ2-4, with a possible D match to TRBD1 (7 bases). Germline CDR1 is SGHRS and CDR2 is YFSETQ. The length of the CDR3 is 16 residues. V lost 0 bases and J 4 bases, leaving 14 bases between the germline ends. The CDR3: CASSLVPQGGKNIQYF. CDR3 bases: TGCGCCAGCAGCTTGGTGCCGCAGGGGGGTAAAAACATTCAGTACTTC.

This clonotype has only a few counts. V usage is TRBV28 and J usage is TRBJ1-2, with a weak D call TRBD1 (6 bases). This CDR3 has 13 residues. The V end was cut by 3 bases, the J end by 8 bases, with 13 bases between. Germline V gene sequence: CDR1 MDHEN, CDR2 SYDVKM. CDR3 bases: TGTGCCAGCAGTTTGTGGACAGAGGGAGGCTACACCTTC. Its translation: CASSLWTEGGYTF.

The rearrangement uses TRBV6-1 and TRBJ2-5; 12 nucleotides align to TRBD2. TRBJ2-7 explains the end of the DNA better; the J call may be wrong. The CDR3 covers 14 residues. Germline V gene data show CDR1 as MNHNS and CDR2 as SASEGT. CDR3 bases: TGTGCCAGCAGTGCGACTAGCGGGGGTGCCGAGCAGTACTTC. Its protein product is CASSATSGGAEQYF.

This clonotype has ten or more counts. For the CDR3, the DNA is TGTGCCAGCACCCCCCTGGACGGGGGGGCGACAGATACGCAGTATTTT. Its translation: CASTPLDGGATDTQYF. The V and J genes are TRBV3-1 and TRBJ2-3; 8 bases align to TRBD2. Germline lookup yields CDR1 LGHDT and CDR2 YNNKEL (reference sequence). This CDR3 region has 16 residues. V shed 7 bases, J shed 3 bases, and the junction held 12 bases outside the gene matches.

CDR3 bases: TGTGCCAGCAGTCGACCCGAACTCGACAGGTCCTACGAGCAGTACTTC. It encodes CASSRPELDRSYEQYF. The chain uses TRBV6-2 or TRBV6-3 and TRBJ2-7, with D possibly being TRBD1 (6 bases). Trimming removed 5 bases from V and 1 base from J, with 18 bases in between. Germline loops: CDR1 MNHEY, CDR2 SVGEGT. CDR3 length: 16 residues.

V is TRBV6-5 and J is TRBJ1-2, with D possibly matching TRBD1 (5 bases). The CDR3 runs 14 residues. Germline V gene sequence: CDR1 MNHEY, CDR2 SVGAGI. The germline V and J ends were trimmed by 0 bases and 8 bases, with 13 bases remaining between them. The CDR3 region has the DNA TGTGCCAGCAGTTACTCCGGGGCTCGGCGGGGCTACACCTTC. This translates into CASSYSGARRGYTF.

The gene calls are TRBV20-1 and TRBJ1-2, with D uncertain. Per germline, CDR1 DFQATT and CDR2 SNEGSKA (reference sequence). The CDR3 runs 14 residues. V lost 0 bases, J lost 6 bases, and 14 bases lay in between. The CDR3 loop reads CSARDPYTPHGYTF. In nucleotides, the CDR3 is TGCAGTGCTAGAGATCCCTACACCCCCCATGGCTACACCTTC.

Only a few counts were recorded for this clonotype. CDR3 in DNA: TGCGCCAGCAGCTTGTCGGTAGCCTCCTACGAGCAGTACTTC. This sequence encodes CASSLSVASYEQYF. This chain connects TRBV5-1 to TRBJ2-7; D ambiguous. CDR1 is SGHRS and CDR2 is YFSETQ in the germline V gene. This CDR3 spans 14 amino acids. Trimming pared 1 base from V and 0 bases from J, leaving 8 bases between.

The V and J genes are TRBV19 and TRBJ1-2; 11 nucleotides line up with TRBD1. Per the germline V gene, CDR1 is LNHDA and CDR2 is SQIVND (reference sequence). The junction had 8 bases not matched to a gene; V was cut back by 5 bases and J by 0 bases. The CDR3 loop spans 17 amino acids. CDR3 coding DNA: TGTGCCAGTAGTGCCCGGACAGGGGGCATTGCTAACTATGGCTACACCTTC. Encoded protein: CASSARTGGIANYGYTF.

This chain joins TRBV30 and TRBJ2-4, with a weak D call TRBD1 (6 bases). The DNA end favors TRBJ2-7, so the J call may be wrong. This CDR3 has 11 residues. Per the germline V gene, CDR1 is GTSNPN and CDR2 is SVGIG (reference sequence). The CDR3 loop is CAWAQGYEQYF. The DNA of the CDR3 is TGTGCCTGGGCACAGGGCTACGAGCAGTACTTC.

This clonotype was seen repeatedly, ten times or more. The chain combines TRBV3-1 with TRBJ1-2; no clear D gene. Between the trimmed V and J ends, which lost 2 bases and 8 bases, there was a span of 15 bases. Germline loops: CDR1 LGHDT, CDR2 YNNKEL (reference sequence). The CDR3 is made up of 14 amino acids. CDR3: CASSQTGSYGGYTF. CDR3 DNA sequence: TGTGCCAGCAGCCAAACCGGATCCTACGGCGGCTACACCTTC.

This chain links TRBV20-1 with TRBJ2-7; TRBD2 matches at 8 bases. The junction had 4 bases not matched to a gene; V was cut back by 0 bases and J by 0 bases. This CDR3 is built from 15 residues. Germline CDR1 DFQATT, CDR2 SNEGSKA (reference sequence). For the CDR3, the DNA is TGCAGTGCTAGAGATTGGGGGACTAGCTCCTACGAGCAGTACTTC. Amino acids: CSARDWGTSSYEQYF.

The V and J genes are TRBV12-3 or TRBV12-4 and TRBJ1-1; D is uncertain. V gave up 11 bases and J gave up 1 base, with 17 bases separating them. This CDR3 region has 14 residues. The CDR3 loop is CASSKAGGNTEAFF. The CDR3 nucleotides read TGTGCCTCCTCGAAGGCCGGAGGGAACACTGAAGCTTTCTTT.

This clonotype was recorded many times. The gene calls are TRBV7-9 and TRBJ1-2; no clear D. V lost 2 bases and J 4 bases, leaving 5 bases between the germline ends. This CDR3 is 12 amino acids long. The germline CDR1 and CDR2 sequences are SEHNR and FQNEAQ (reference sequence). The CDR3 region has the DNA TGTGCCAGCAGCTTAACAAGCTATGGCTACACCTTC. Its translation is CASSLTSYGYTF.

In this sample, this clonotype turned up a few times. The V gene is TRBV6-5, the J gene TRBJ1-2; D ambiguous. The V and J ends lost 0 bases and 8 bases respectively, with 10 bases between them. The CDR3 is 13 residues long. The germline CDR1 and CDR2 sequences are MNHEY and SVGAGI. The chain's CDR3 is CASSYSGFGGYTF. Here the CDR3 DNA reads TGTGCCAGCAGTTACTCGGGGTTCGGCGGCTACACCTTC.

This clonotype was counted a few times. This chain's CDR3 is CASNNPGRKNIQYF. The CDR3 bases are TGTGCCAGCAATAATCCAGGGAGGAAAAACATTCAGTACTTC. The chain joins TRBV28 to TRBJ2-4, with D possibly TRBD2 on 6 matching bases. Germline CDR1 reads MDHEN; CDR2 reads SYDVKM. The CDR3 loop spans 14 amino acids. Trimming took 7 bases from V and 4 from J, leaving 14 bases between them.

This clonotype was counted at least ten times. The V gene is TRBV9, the J gene TRBJ2-5; 7 positions match TRBD2. Judging by the DNA end, TRBJ2-7 fits better; the J call may be wrong. The CDR3 runs 15 residues. The germline V gene encodes CDR1 SGDLS and CDR2 YYNGEE. The CDR3 here is CASSVDSGDGDEQYF. The CDR3 DNA follows: TGTGCCAGCAGCGTAGACAGCGGGGATGGGGACGAGCAGTACTTC.

The chain is built from TRBV5-5 and TRBJ2-6; D remains unclear. Per the germline V gene, CDR1 is SGHKS and CDR2 is YYEKEE (reference sequence). The CDR3 is 14 residues long. Trimming removed 4 bases from V and 6 bases from J, with 11 bases in between. CDR3 bases: TGTGCCAGCAGCCGTACCGCGGAGGCCAACGTCCTGACTTTC. Translated: CASSRTAEANVLTF.

The genes are TRBV7-2 and TRBJ2-7; TRBD1 aligns across 8 bases. CDR1 SGHTA and CDR2 FQGNSA come from the germline V gene. This CDR3 region has 15 residues. The J segment lost 2 bases and the V segment lost 5 bases, leaving 8 bases of the junction unmatched. CDR3 nucleotides: TGTGCCAGCAGCCGCGGTCGGACAGGGCCCTACGAGCAGTACTTC. Protein product: CASSRGRTGPYEQYF.